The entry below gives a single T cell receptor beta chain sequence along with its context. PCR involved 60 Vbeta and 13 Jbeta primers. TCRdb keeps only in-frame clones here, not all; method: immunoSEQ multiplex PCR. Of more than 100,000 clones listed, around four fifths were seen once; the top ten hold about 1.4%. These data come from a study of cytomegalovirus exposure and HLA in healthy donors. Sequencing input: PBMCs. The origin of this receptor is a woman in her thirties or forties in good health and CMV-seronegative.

DNA of the CDR3: TGTGCCAGCAGCTTAAACGCTAGATCGAACACCGGGGAGCTGTTTTTT. It translates to CASSLNARSNTGELFF. This rearrangement joins TRBV7-3 to TRBJ2-2, with unresolved D. Germline values: CDR1 SGHTA, CDR2 FQGTGA. This CDR3 has 16 residues. V lost 1 base, J lost 0 bases, and 9 bases lay in between.